This paragraph covers one TCR beta chain sequence. Its antigen is currently not known. One junction end does not reproduce the germline sequence, and a read error may be involved. The CDR3 measures 16 amino acids from cysteine to phenylalanine. Solely the CDR3 DNA is kept, with 48 bases framed from the first base. The protocol used for the library was 5' RACE. Sequencing was performed on an Illumina HiSeq 2500. A second about 7 to 12 cycle PCR used a sample-barcoded 5' primer and a J-beta primer mix. A unique molecular identifier was introduced onto each TCR beta cDNA molecule by a template-switch 5' adaptor carrying 12 random nucleotides. Each sample yielded at least 2.5 million CDR3-containing paired-end reads. First-strand cDNA was synthesized from all RNA with the Mint cDNA synthesis kit, primed by a TRBC-specific oligonucleotide. All cDNA was treated with uracil-DNA glycosylase and then went through a first 18-cycle PCR with the universal primers M1SS and BC2_uni_R. The authors' pipeline ran thus. For normalization, 1 million high-quality reads, each with a distinct molecular identifier, were randomly selected from each sample. Instead of being binned into consensus sequences, reads that shared molecular identifiers were thrown out. MiTCR, run with a Q25 quality threshold and the strictest error-elimination algorithm, handled CDR3 identification, clonotype clustering and error correction. Lower-bound total TCR beta diversity was estimated with a nonparametric unseen species model using Euler transformation. Using fastp trimming at Q25 and MiXCR clonotype assembly, TCRdb reanalyzed the public sequencing data and kept in-frame beta chains. Every CDR3 protein is listed once, alongside the most common genes and DNA of its rows. TCRdb, not the authors, supplied the V and J calls. Here the sample has roughly 700,000 distinct CDR3 sequences; about 25% occur a single time. Under 9.5% of the sample goes to the ten largest clones.

The sample is drawn from a study of blood T cells in healthy people across ages (dated by TCRdb to the mid-2010s). As for the study more broadly: In model experiments, roughly one uniquely barcoded TCR beta cDNA molecule per two T cells was captured by template switching. Age-related changes in TCR beta repertoire diversity were measured in the study by deep sequencing normalized with unique cDNA molecular identifiers. The donors were divided into four age groups: young (average around 17 years), middle-aged (roughly 42), aged (around 67) and long-lived (more than 75). Using the same blood draw, the study looked at two additional independent replicas of 1 million unique cDNA reads for two donors, one aged 18 to 30 and the other aged 80 or older.

Study-wide conclusions, independent of this receptor: Total diversity estimates from one million sequenced T cells were considered lower bounds and underestimates. Donor CMV infection status was unknown, potentially confounding age-related changes in expanded clonotypes. Compared with the aged group, the long-lived group had more naive CD4+ T cells, fewer expanded clones and increased TCR diversity, suggesting age selection. Since profiling was done on bulk unsorted PBMCs, naive and antigen-experienced compartments could not be conclusively compared. Observed TCR beta diversity per million T cells fell roughly linearly with age, and a significant reduction was already apparent by age approximately 41. A strong correlation was found between observed TCR beta diversity and the percentage of naive T cells measured by flow cytometry.

The 35 to 40 donors, aged roughly 6 to 90 years, were systemically healthy Caucasian individuals from Russia. Approximately 9.7 milliliters of peripheral blood were drawn from each donor into EDTA-treated Vacutainer tubes. Ficoll-Paque density-gradient centrifugation was used to isolate PBMCs, with at least 7 million per sample. Total RNA, at least 6 micrograms per sample, was extracted from PBMCs with Trizol reagent. Naive CD45RAhigh/CD27high T cell percentages were measured by flow cytometry on a PBMC aliquot from every donor. The sample was also reused in another study, on T cells of mothers and their children. Per the second study: The donors were nine systemically healthy Caucasian individuals, made up of three mothers and their six children. cDNA synthesis used all of the extracted RNA, with approximately 1.4 ug of RNA in each 15 ul reaction. In the second PCR, the M1S primer added sample barcodes and 2-4 random nucleotides. Each mother yielded over 9 million TCR beta CDR3 reads and each child some 3 million reads. In both related and unrelated pairs, thymic selection shapes the output of TCR recombination in a similar way, with inherited differences having only a minor effect. Related mother-child pairs always showed normalized repertoire overlap that was slightly higher than in unrelated mother-child pairs, though the difference was never significant. Persistent microchimeric T cell clones were not detected, at a sensitivity of 85 to 100 clones per million clonotypes. The study used deep NGS to compare TCR beta repertoires of mothers and children, seeking features distinguishing related mother-child pairs from unrelated individuals. Mothers averaged about 40 +/- 4 years of age and children averaged approximately 12 +/- 4 years. After adapter ligation with NEBNext reagents, the libraries were sequenced on Illumina HiSeq 2000 with 100+100 nt paired-end reads. To avoid cross-contamination, the mother libraries and the child libraries were prepared a month apart and sequenced in separate runs. For each donor, somewhere between roughly 500,000 and 2,300,000 distinct TCR beta clonotypes were identified. Naive TCR beta clonotypes were estimated from low-frequency clonotypes matched to each donor's FACS-determined naive share, without sorting.

Here the chain combines TRBV12-3 or TRBV12-4 and TRBJ2-7, and 10 junction bases match TRBD1. Near its end, the DNA agrees better with TRBJ2-5, so the J call may be wrong. This TCR was recovered from a boy aged 5 to 17 in good health. The sample consisted of blood. The CDR3 region has the sequence CAGSRLRDRGRETQYF. At the DNA level, the sequence is TGTGCCGGCAGTCGCCTCCGGGACAGGGGCCGAGAGACCCAGTACTTC.